The rows below give T cell receptor beta chains drawn from one sample of a study of shared T cell receptors in the human thymus. This table comes from immunoSEQ multiplex PCR, and its TCRdb copy is limited to in-frame clones, with some not included. The data hold some 640,000 clones, with about 89% observed a single time. A further study also used this sample, focusing on human thymus T cells.

Sequencing was performed on thymocytes. These receptors were obtained from a boy younger than two with a congenital heart defect. The CDR3 runs from the conserved cysteine through the conserved F or W. Each record gives: V gene, CDR3 length, J gene, CDR3 protein.

TRBV29-1,14,TRBJ2-7,CSVSGNSTAYEQYF
TRBV15,16,TRBJ2-3,CATSRDPARVADTQYF
TRBV15,16,TRBJ2-4,CATSRGGSEGKNIQYF
TRBV28,18,TRBJ2-1,CASPPSTAGTSANNEQFF
TRBV28,14,TRBJ2-7,CASSSDSSSYEQYF
TRBV4-3,15,TRBJ2-3,CASSQEGRGTDTQYF
TRBV2,17,TRBJ2-7,CASSARNRTSDSYEQYF
TRBV28,18,TRBJ2-5,CASSVGLAGRNAQETQYF
TRBV28,17,TRBJ1-5,CASRSRWDRYSNQPQHF
TRBV5-8,15,TRBJ2-7,CASSLRGQDDYEQYF
TRBV27,13,TRBJ2-5,CASSFRVEETQYF
TRBV4-1,17,TRBJ1-1,CASSQGGQTTMNTEAFF
TRBV14,19,TRBJ2-3,CASSQEGLAGFRTTDTQYF
TRBV5-1,13,TRBJ1-6,CASSLAGNSPLHF
TRBV18,14,TRBJ2-7,CASSPPEDRGEQYF
TRBV5-1,15,TRBJ1-2,CASSYMERTVGGYTF
TRBV7-6,18,TRBJ2-1,CASSLVPSLAETPLEQFF
TRBV5-1,16,TRBJ1-2,CASSLERRGSNYGYTF
TRBV14,14,TRBJ2-5,CASSPIAGSKTQYF
TRBV28,15,TRBJ1-6,CASSLRTGNNSPLHF
TRBV19,15,TRBJ2-1,CASSIDLAGGHEQFF
TRBV7-9,15,TRBJ2-7,CASSPSRDSSYEQYF
TRBV2,16,TRBJ1-6,CASSEAKGGASSPLHF
TRBV28,13,TRBJ2-2,CASSLQGPGELFF
TRBV14,15,TRBJ2-3,CASSQGGRSTDTQYF
TRBV28,16,TRBJ2-7,CASSLLSGQEHNEQYF
TRBV5-6,15,TRBJ2-5,CASSFLAGVRETQYF
TRBV19,16,TRBJ1-2,CASSLSPPDRLHGYTF
TRBV18,14,TRBJ2-7,CASSPGTGVFEQYF
TRBV6-1,14,TRBJ1-5,CASSQGKGNQPQHF
TRBV20-1,11,TRBJ1-1,CRGTENTEAFF
TRBV7-2,18,TRBJ2-7,CASSLAGDRGQHFDEQYF
TRBV4-3,17,TRBJ1-1,CASSQDDRSVVNTEAFF
TRBV6-5,14,TRBJ1-3,CASSSDIAGNTIYF
TRBV27,13,TRBJ2-7,CASSSGFAYEQYF
TRBV14,14,TRBJ2-5,CASSQAGGLETQYF
TRBV5-4,12,TRBJ2-7,CASSSPHYEQYF
TRBV29-1,15,TRBJ1-1,CSVEGRQARYTEAFF
TRBV28,14,TRBJ2-7,CASSSDFFTYEQYF
TRBV30,13,TRBJ2-7,CAADREFSGEQYF
TRBV27,15,TRBJ2-3,CASSSPGQGTDTQYF
TRBV28,16,TRBJ1-5,CASSSEDRESSQPQHF
TRBV2,12,TRBJ1-3,CAAWQSGNTIYF